Below are 7 T cell receptor beta chains sequenced from a single sample in a study of shared clonotypes between healthy human individuals. Profiling relied on immunoSEQ multiplex PCR, and the TCRdb table lists in-frame clones only, not all of them. Among over 700,000 clones listed, around 77% were seen once. The source material was memory CD4+ T cells sorted from blood. Subset reported: CD45RA-negative fraction. These TCRs come from a woman younger than 45 in good health.

The CDR3 DNA sequence: TGTGCCGGACTGGACATTGGAAATGGCTACACCTTC. Its protein is CAGLDIGNGYTF. The gene calls are TRBV6-1 and TRBJ1-2; D perhaps matches TRBD1 (5 bases). The CDR3 length is 12 residues. V dropped 11 bases and J dropped 6 bases, with 16 bases sitting between them. Germline V gene lookup returns CDR1 MNHNS and CDR2 SASEGT.

This clone showed up many times. CDR3 sequence: CASSHGRDAEKLFF. The CDR3 nucleotides are TGTGCCAGCAGCCACGGACGGGACGCTGAAAAACTGTTTTTT. This chain joins TRBV5-4 and TRBJ1-4; maybe TRBD1 (5 bases). The CDR3 extends over 14 amino acids. CDR1 SGHNT and CDR2 YYREEE come from the germline V gene (reference sequence). V lost 4 bases and J lost 7, with 14 bases in between.

The genes are TRBV19 and TRBJ1-3; 12 nucleotides match TRBD1. CDR1 and CDR2 (germline): LNHDA, SQIVND (reference sequence). Germline trimming cut 10 bases from V and 2 bases from J; bases unmatched to any gene: 6. The CDR3 runs 15 residues. As DNA, the CDR3 is TGTGCCACCTCGGGGACAGGGGGCGCTGGAAACACCATATATTTT. Its translation is CATSGTGGAGNTIYF.

This clone appeared many times. Other DNA variants within this sample encode the same CDR3. CDR3 sequence: CASSLLTSTDTQYF. The CDR3 DNA is TGTGCCAGCAGCTTGCTGACTAGCACAGATACGCAGTATTTT. The chain links TRBV7-2 to TRBJ2-3; D gene ambiguous. Germline CDR1 SGHTA, CDR2 FQGNSA. The CDR3 sequence is 14 residues long. V dropped 3 bases and J dropped 0 bases, with 7 bases sitting between them.

The chain combines TRBV7-7 with TRBJ2-7; 7 bases align to TRBD2. The CDR3 has 14 residues. The V and J ends lost 5 bases and 7 bases, in that order; junction bases with no gene match: 11. From germline, CDR1 is SSHAT and CDR2 FNYEAQ (reference sequence). The CDR3 reads CASSPGEGHFEQYF. The CDR3, as DNA: TGTGCCAGCAGCCCGGGGGAGGGCCATTTTGAGCAGTACTTC. The complete variable domain, with remaining parts taken from reference TRBV7-7 and TRBJ2-7, reads GAGVSQSPRYKVTKRGQDVTLRCDPISSHATLYWYQQALGQGPEFLTYFNYEAQPDKSGLPSDRFSAERPEGSISTLTIQRTEQRDSAMYRCASSPGEGHFEQYFGPGTRLTVT.

This clone came up a few times. V gene TRBV19 combines with J gene TRBJ2-2; TRBD2 matches at 9 bases. Germline CDR1 LNHDA, CDR2 SQIVND (reference sequence). This CDR3 contains 15 residues. V was clipped by 6 bases and J by 2 bases; unmatched bases: 4. This chain's CDR3 is CASRLAGINTGELFF. Here the CDR3 DNA reads TGTGCCAGTAGGCTAGCGGGGATAAACACCGGGGAGCTGTTTTTT. Full variable domain (remainder filled in from reference TRBV19 and TRBJ2-2): DGGITQSPKYLFRKEGQNVTLSCEQNLNHDAMYWYRQDPGQGLRLIYYSQIVNDFQKGDIAEGYSVSREKKESFPLTVTSAQKNPTAFYLCASRLAGINTGELFFGEGSRLTVL.

This clone turned up a few times. Other DNA sequences in this sample translate to the same CDR3. The genes are TRBV7-8 and TRBJ1-5, with 7 nucleotides matching TRBD1. V lost 2 bases, J lost 5 bases, and 0 bases stayed unmatched. The germline V gene has CDR1 SGHVS and CDR2 FQNEAQ. CDR3 length equals 13 residues. The CDR3 loop reads CASSLQGDQPQHF. For the CDR3, the DNA is TGTGCCAGCAGCTTACAGGGGGATCAGCCCCAGCATTTT.